This TCR beta chain originates from a study of Ad26.COV2.S vaccination and SARS-CoV-2 variants. Whole-study findings and limits: Vaccine recipients and placebo recipients showed similar non-spike TCR breadth.

Comment on this clone: What it recognizes is unknown.

As to treatment: about 20 received Ad26.COV2.S at low or high dose, single or two shots; roughly five received placebo; per-sample allocation not given. Collection of samples fell on day 63 after the first vaccine or placebo injection. An Ad26 vector carrying the Wuhan-strain SARS-CoV-2 spike served as the vaccine. The CDR3 is 14 residues long. Germline loops: CDR1 MNHEY, CDR2 SMNVEV (reference sequence). J was trimmed by 14 bases and V by 1 base; bases with no gene match: 6. TCRdb keeps only in-frame clones here, not all; method: immunoSEQ multiplex PCR. The sample holds hundreds of thousands of clones, 89% seen once.

Sequences were derived from peripheral blood, sampled in a trial of Ad26.COV2.S vaccine versus placebo. The chain employs TRBV27 and TRBJ1-6; the match to TRBD1 covers 9 bases. The sequence was collected from a person between 18 and 65 years old who received the Ad26.COV2.S COVID-19 vaccine or a placebo. The CDR3 reads CASSLFLGQGTLHF. CDR3 bases: TGTGCCAGCAGTTTATTTTTGGGACAGGGAACCCTCCACTTT.